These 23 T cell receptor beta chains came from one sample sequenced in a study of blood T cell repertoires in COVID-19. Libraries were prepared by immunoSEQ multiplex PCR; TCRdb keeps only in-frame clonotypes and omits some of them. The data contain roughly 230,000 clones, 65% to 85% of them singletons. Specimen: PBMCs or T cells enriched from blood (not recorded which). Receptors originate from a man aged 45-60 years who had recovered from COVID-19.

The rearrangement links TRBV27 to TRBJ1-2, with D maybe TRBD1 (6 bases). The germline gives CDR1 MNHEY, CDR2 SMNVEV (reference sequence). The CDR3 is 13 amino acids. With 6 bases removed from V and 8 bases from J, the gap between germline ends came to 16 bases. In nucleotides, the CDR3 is TGTGCCAGCAGGGCGGGGGGCCGTGGGGGCTACACCTTC. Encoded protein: CASRAGGRGGYTF.

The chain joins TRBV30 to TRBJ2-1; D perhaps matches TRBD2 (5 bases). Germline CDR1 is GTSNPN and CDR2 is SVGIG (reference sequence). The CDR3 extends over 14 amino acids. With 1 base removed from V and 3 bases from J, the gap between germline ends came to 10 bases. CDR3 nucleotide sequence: TGTGCCTGGAGTGGCCAGCGGATCTACAATGAGCAGTTCTTC. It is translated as CAWSGQRIYNEQFF.

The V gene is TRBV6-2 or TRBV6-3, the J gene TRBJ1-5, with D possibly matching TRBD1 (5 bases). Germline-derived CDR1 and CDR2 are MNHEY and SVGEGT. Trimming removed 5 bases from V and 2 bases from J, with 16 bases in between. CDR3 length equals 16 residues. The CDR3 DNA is TGTGCCAGCAGTCGCGCCCAGGGTACGGGCAATCAGCCCCAGCATTTT. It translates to CASSRAQGTGNQPQHF.

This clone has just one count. CDR3: CASSRGGQGANEKLFF. The CDR3 bases are TGTGCCAGCAGTCGGGGTGGACAGGGCGCTAATGAAAAACTGTTTTTT. The rearrangement joins TRBV28 to TRBJ1-4; TRBD1 aligns across 8 bases. Germline trimming cut 5 bases from V and 3 bases from J; bases unmatched to any gene: 8. The CDR3 runs to 16 residues. Germline CDR1 reads MDHEN; CDR2 reads SYDVKM. Full variable domain (rest looked up from reference TRBV28 and TRBJ1-4): DVKVTQSSRYLVKRTGEKVFLECVQDMDHENMFWYRQDPGLGLRLIYFSYDVKMKEKGDIPEGYSVSREKKERFSLILESASTNQTSMYLCASSRGGQGANEKLFFGSGTQLSVL.

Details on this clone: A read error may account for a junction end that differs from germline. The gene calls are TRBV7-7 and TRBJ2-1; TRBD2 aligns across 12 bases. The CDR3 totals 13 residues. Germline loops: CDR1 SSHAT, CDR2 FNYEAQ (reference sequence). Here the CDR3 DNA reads TGTGCTAGCAGCTTGACTAGCGGGGGTGAGCAGTTCTTC. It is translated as CASSLTSGGEQFF.

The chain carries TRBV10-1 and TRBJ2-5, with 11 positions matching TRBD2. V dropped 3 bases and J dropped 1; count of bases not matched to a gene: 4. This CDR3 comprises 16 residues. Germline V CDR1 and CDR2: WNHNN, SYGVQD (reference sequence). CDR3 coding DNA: TGCGCCAGCAGTGAAGGGCTAGCGGGAGGCCAAGAGACCCAGTACTTC. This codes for CASSEGLAGGQETQYF.

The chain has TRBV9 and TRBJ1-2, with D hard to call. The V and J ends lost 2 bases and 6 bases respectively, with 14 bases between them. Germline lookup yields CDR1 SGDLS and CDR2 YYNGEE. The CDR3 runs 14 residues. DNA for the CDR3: TGTGCCAGCAGCGTCCGGGGTGTAGGAGATGGCTACACCTTC. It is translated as CASSVRGVGDGYTF.

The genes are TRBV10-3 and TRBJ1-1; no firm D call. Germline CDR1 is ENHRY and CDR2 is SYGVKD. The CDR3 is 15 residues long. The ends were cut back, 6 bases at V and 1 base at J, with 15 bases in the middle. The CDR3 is CAISSDIYRNTEAFF. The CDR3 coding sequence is TGTGCCATCAGCTCCGACATCTATCGGAACACTGAAGCTTTCTTT.

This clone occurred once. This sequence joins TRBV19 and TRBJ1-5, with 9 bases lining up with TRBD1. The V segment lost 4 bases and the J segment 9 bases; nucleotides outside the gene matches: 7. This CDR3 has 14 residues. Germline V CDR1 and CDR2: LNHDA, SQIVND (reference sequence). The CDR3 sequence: CASSTGQGLGPQHF. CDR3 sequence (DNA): TGTGCCAGTAGTACGGGACAGGGCCTCGGGCCCCAGCATTTT.

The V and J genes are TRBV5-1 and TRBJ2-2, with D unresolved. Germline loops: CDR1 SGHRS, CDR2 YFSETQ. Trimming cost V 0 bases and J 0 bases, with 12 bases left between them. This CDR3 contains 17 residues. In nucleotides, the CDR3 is TGCGCCAGCAGCTTGGGAGGCGTCAGAACGAACACCGGGGAGCTGTTTTTT. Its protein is CASSLGGVRTNTGELFF.

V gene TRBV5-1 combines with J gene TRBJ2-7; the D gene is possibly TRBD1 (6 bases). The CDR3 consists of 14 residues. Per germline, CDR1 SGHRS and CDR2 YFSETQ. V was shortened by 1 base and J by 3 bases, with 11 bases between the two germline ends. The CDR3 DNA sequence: TGCGCCAGCAGCTTGACAGGACAGAGCTACGAGCAGTACTTC. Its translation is CASSLTGQSYEQYF.

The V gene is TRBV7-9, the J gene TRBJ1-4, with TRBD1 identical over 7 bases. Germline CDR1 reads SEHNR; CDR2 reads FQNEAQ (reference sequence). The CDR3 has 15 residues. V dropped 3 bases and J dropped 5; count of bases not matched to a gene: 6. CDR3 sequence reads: CASSFIGTVNEKLFF. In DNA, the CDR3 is TGTGCCAGCAGCTTCATTGGGACAGTCAATGAAAAACTGTTTTTT. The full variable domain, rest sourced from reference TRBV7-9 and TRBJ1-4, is DTGVSQNPRHKITKRGQNVTFRCDPISEHNRLYWYRQTLGQGPEFLTYFQNEAQLEKSRLLSDRFSAERPKGSFSTLEIQRTEQGDSAMYLCASSFIGTVNEKLFFGSGTQLSVL.

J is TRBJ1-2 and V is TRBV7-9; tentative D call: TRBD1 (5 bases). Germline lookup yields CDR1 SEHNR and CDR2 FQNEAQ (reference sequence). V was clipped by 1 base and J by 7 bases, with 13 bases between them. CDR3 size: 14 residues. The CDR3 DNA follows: TGTGCCAGCAGCTTAGACGGGGGTCTGGGTGGCTACACCTTC. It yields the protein CASSLDGGLGGYTF. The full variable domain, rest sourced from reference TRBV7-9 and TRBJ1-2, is DTGVSQNPRHKITKRGQNVTFRCDPISEHNRLYWYRQTLGQGPEFLTYFQNEAQLEKSRLLSDRFSAERPKGSFSTLEIQRTEQGDSAMYLCASSLDGGLGGYTFGSGTRLTVV.

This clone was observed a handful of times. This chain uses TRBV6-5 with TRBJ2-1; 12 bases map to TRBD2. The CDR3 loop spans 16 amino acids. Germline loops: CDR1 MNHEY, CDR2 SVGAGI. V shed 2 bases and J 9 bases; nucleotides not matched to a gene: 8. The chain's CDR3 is CASSYPTSGRDSEQFF. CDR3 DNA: TGTGCCAGCAGTTACCCGACTAGCGGGAGAGATAGTGAGCAGTTCTTC.

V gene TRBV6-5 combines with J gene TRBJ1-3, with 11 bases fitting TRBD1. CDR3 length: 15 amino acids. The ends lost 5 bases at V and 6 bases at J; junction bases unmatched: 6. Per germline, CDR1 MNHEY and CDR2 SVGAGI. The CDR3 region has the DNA TGTGCCAGCAGTAGGACAGGGGGCGAATCAAACACCATATATTTT. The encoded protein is CASSRTGGESNTIYF.

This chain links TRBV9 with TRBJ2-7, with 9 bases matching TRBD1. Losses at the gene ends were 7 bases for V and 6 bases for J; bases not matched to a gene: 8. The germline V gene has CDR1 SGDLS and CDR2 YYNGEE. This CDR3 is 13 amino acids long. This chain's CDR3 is CASGPGQGSEQYF. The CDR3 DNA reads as TGTGCCAGCGGACCGGGACAGGGAAGCGAGCAGTACTTC.

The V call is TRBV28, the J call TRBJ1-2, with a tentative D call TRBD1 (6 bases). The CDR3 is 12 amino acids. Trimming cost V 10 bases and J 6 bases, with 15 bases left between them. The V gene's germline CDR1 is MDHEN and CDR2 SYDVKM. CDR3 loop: CATIQGGDGYTF. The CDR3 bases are TGTGCCACCATCCAAGGGGGAGATGGCTACACCTTC.

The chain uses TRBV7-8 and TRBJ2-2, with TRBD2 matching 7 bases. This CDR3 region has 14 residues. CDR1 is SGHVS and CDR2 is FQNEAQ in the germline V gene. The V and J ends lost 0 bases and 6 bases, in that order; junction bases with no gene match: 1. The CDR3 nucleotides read TGTGCCAGCAGCTTAGCGGGAGGGGCCGGGGAGCTGTTTTTT. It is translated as CASSLAGGAGELFF.

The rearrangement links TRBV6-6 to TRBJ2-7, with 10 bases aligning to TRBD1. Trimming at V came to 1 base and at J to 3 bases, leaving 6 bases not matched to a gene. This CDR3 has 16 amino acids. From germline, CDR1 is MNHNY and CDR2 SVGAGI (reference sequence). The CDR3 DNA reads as TGTGCCAGCAGTTACTTTACCGGGACAGGGGACTACGAGCAGTACTTC. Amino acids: CASSYFTGTGDYEQYF.

The CDR3 region is CASSPRDRGYEQYF. The CDR3 DNA reads as TGTGCCAGCAGCCCCCGGGACAGGGGGTACGAGCAGTACTTC. The chain uses TRBV3-1 (or the pseudogene TRBV3-2) and TRBJ2-7, with TRBD1 matching 11 bases. The CDR3 sequence is 14 residues long. Per germline, CDR1 LGHDT and CDR2 YNNKEL (reference sequence). After removal of 4 bases from V and 4 bases from J, the junction contained 3 bases not matched to a gene.

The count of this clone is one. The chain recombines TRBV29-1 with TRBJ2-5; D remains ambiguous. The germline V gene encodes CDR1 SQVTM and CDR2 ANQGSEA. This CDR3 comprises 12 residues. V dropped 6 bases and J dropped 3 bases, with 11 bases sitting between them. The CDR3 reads CSVSVQEETQYF. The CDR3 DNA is TGCAGCGTCTCCGTCCAGGAAGAGACCCAGTACTTC.

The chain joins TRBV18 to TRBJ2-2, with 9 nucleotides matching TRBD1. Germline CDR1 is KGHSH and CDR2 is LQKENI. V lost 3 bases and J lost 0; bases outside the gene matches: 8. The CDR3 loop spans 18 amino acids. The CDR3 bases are TGTGCCAGCTCACCCCGTGGACAGGGGCCCGCGAACACCGGGGAGCTGTTTTTT. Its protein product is CASSPRGQGPANTGELFF.

Written as DNA, the CDR3 is TGTGCCAGCAGCTCGTTTCAGTCCTCTGGGGCCAACGTCCTGACTTTC. Translation: CASSSFQSSGANVLTF. The chain joins TRBV9 to TRBJ2-6; D gene ambiguous. CDR1 SGDLS and CDR2 YYNGEE come from the germline V gene. The CDR3 length is 16 residues. Trimming took off 4 bases at V and 0 bases at J, with 11 bases between the two ends.